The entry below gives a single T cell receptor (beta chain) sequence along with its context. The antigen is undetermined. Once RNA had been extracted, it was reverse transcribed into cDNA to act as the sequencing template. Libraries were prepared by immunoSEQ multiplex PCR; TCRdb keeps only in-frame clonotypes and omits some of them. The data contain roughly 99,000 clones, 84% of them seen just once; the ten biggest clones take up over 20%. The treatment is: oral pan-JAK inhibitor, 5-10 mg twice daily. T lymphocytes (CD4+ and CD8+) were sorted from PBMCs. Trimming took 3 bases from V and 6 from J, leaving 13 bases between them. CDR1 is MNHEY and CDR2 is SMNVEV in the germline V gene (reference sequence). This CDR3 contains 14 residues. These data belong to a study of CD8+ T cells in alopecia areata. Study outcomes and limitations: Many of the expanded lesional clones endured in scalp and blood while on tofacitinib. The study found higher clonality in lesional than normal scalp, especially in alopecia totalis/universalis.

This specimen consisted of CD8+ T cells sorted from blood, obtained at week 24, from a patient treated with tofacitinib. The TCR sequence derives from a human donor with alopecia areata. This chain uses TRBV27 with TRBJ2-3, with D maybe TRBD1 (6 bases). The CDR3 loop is CASSFQFQGDTQYF. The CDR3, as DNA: TGTGCCAGCAGTTTCCAGTTTCAGGGGGATACGCAGTATTTT.